What follows is one TCR beta chain and its context. Its antigen remains unidentified. Germline V gene sequence: CDR1 MNHEY, CDR2 SVGEGT. The CDR3 has 15 residues. V lost 4 bases, J lost 0 bases, and 9 bases lay in between. The entry originates in a study of identical twins. In TCRdb, the 5' RACE reads were re-called with MiXCR into one record per CDR3 protein. Altogether approximately 600,000 distinct CDR3 sequences are present, 9.6% being singletons, with the ten largest covering more than 2.5%. Findings and caveats of the study: Insertions ran lower in abundant cord blood beta clonotypes, though not in memory repertoires.

These data were also reused for a study on yellow fever vaccine responses in identical twins.

Sequenced: PBMCs. The receptor's source is a woman aged 18-29 years in good health. This chain connects TRBV6-2 or TRBV6-3 to TRBJ2-2; no reliable D call. In DNA, the CDR3 is TGTGCCAGCAGTTTGACGCGCGCGAACACCGGGGAGCTGTTTTTT. This translates into CASSLTRANTGELFF.